This entry lists 31 T cell receptor beta chains sequenced from one sample in a study of neurological immune-mediated disorders. TCRdb ran MiXCR on the 5' RACE reads and lists one entry per CDR3 protein. The sample carries tens of thousands of distinct CDR3 sequences, approximately 10% recorded once. The sample consisted of PBMCs. Receptors were obtained from a young woman with HTLV-1-associated myelopathy (HAM/TSP).

The sample holds many counts of this clonotype. The J gene is TRBJ2-7, the V gene TRBV7-8, with 8 bases lining up with TRBD1. V shed 2 bases, J shed 7 bases, and the junction held 4 bases outside the gene matches. Germline CDR1 SGHVS, CDR2 FQNEAQ. The CDR3 has 13 amino acids. The CDR3 DNA follows: TGTGCCAGCAGCTTACAGGGGGCCCGAGAGCAGTACTTC. The encoded protein is CASSLQGAREQYF.

This clonotype has at least ten counts. The rearrangement links TRBV20-1 to TRBJ1-6; D unclear. V was trimmed by 3 bases and J by 8 bases, leaving 11 bases between them. The germline V gene has CDR1 DFQATT and CDR2 SNEGSKA (reference sequence). The CDR3 runs to 13 residues. CDR3 DNA sequence: TGCAGTGCTAGGGAAGGCAGTTATTCACCCCTCCACTTT. Protein product: CSAREGSYSPLHF.

This clonotype was picked up many times. The V and J genes are TRBV27 and TRBJ2-2, with a possible D match to TRBD2 (5 bases). Germline V gene lookup returns CDR1 MNHEY and CDR2 SMNVEV (reference sequence). V shed 2 bases and J shed 5 bases, with 6 bases lying between them. The CDR3 runs to 13 residues. The CDR3 coding sequence is TGTGCCAGCAGTTTACGGGGAACCGGGGAGCTGTTTTTT. This translates into CASSLRGTGELFF.

At least ten counts were recorded for this clonotype. The genes are TRBV7-2 and TRBJ1-5; D remains ambiguous. Trimming shortened V by 6 bases and J by 0 bases, and 6 bases separated the two germline ends. The germline gives CDR1 SGHTA, CDR2 FQGNSA. The CDR3 totals 13 residues. The CDR3 coding sequence is TGTGCCAGCAGGTGGAATAGCAATCAGCCCCAGCATTTT. Its translation: CASRWNSNQPQHF. Together with reference TRBV7-2 and TRBJ1-5, the CDR3 gives the full variable domain: GAGVSQSPSNKVTEKGKDVELRCDPISGHTALYWYRQSLGQGLEFLIYFQGNSAPDKSGLPSDRFSAERTGGSVSTLTIQRTQQEDSAVYLCASRWNSNQPQHFGDGTRLSIL.

About this clonotype itself: A much bigger clone sits one base away, suggesting this may be a read error. The conserved phenylalanine or tryptophan normally closing the CDR3 is absent here, so this likely arose from a read error. The limits of the CDR3 on the DNA are not certain, so only TCRdb's listed CDR3 is given. This chain connects TRBV28 to TRBJ2-7. Inclusive of both ends, the CDR3 amounts to 15 amino acids. CDR1 and CDR2 from the germline V gene are MDHEN and SYDVKM. The CDR3 region is CASSFGLPSVGELYL.

This clonotype was detected ten times or more. The chain joins TRBV5-4 to TRBJ2-3, with 7 bases aligning to TRBD2. Losses at the gene ends were 3 bases for V and 0 bases for J; bases not matched to a gene: 7. Germline CDR1 reads SGHNT; CDR2 reads YYREEE (reference sequence). The CDR3 has 16 amino acids. DNA for the CDR3: TGTGCCAGCAGCTGGGGGGGGAAAGGGAGCACAGATACGCAGTATTTT. It specifies CASSWGGKGSTDTQYF. The full variable domain, with the rest looked up from reference TRBV5-4 and TRBJ2-3, is ETGVTQSPTHLIKTRGQQVTLRCSSQSGHNTVSWYQQALGQGPQFIFQYYREEENGRGNFPPRFSGLQFPNYSSELNVNALELDDSALYLCASSWGGKGSTDTQYFGPGTRLTVL.

The table lists this clonotype with many counts. J is TRBJ2-7 and V is TRBV20-1; 9 bases fit TRBD1. Trimming at V came to 4 bases and at J to 7 bases, leaving 17 bases not matched to a gene. Germline V gives CDR1 DFQATT, CDR2 SNEGSKA (reference sequence). CDR3 length: 16 amino acids. The DNA for the CDR3 is TGCAGTGCTACTTCTCCGTCGGGACAGGGAAGGGAGGAGCAGTACTTC. This gives the protein CSATSPSGQGREEQYF.

This clonotype was detected ten times or more. J is TRBJ1-2 and V is TRBV5-1; D is perhaps TRBD1 (5 bases). The CDR3 extends over 14 amino acids. V was clipped by 2 bases and J by 6 bases, with 14 bases between them. The V gene's germline CDR1 is SGHRS and CDR2 YFSETQ. CDR3 nucleotides: TGCGCCAGCAGCTTAAAGCAGGGATCTAATGGCTACACCTTC. Its translation: CASSLKQGSNGYTF.

Ten or more counts support this clonotype. The V call is TRBV20-1, the J call TRBJ2-3; 12 bases fit TRBD2. From germline, CDR1 is DFQATT and CDR2 SNEGSKA (reference sequence). The junction had 6 bases not matched to a gene; V was cut back by 6 bases and J by 5 bases. CDR3 length equals 14 residues. This CDR3 reads CSARLAGVIDTQYF. DNA for the CDR3: TGCAGTGCGAGACTAGCGGGGGTAATAGATACGCAGTATTTT.

This clonotype was observed at least ten times. The V and J genes are TRBV5-1 and TRBJ2-3; the D gene could be TRBD1 or TRBD2 (5 bases each). The CDR3 consists of 14 residues. Germline CDR1 and CDR2: SGHRS and YFSETQ. The V gene lost 1 base and the J gene lost 1 base, with 7 bases spanning the gap. DNA for the CDR3: TGCGCCAGCAGCTTGACGGGACGCACAGATACGCAGTATTTT. Translation gives CASSLTGRTDTQYF.

This clonotype was found many times. The rearrangement links TRBV7-9 to TRBJ1-3, with D perhaps matching TRBD1 (5 bases). The germline V gene has CDR1 SEHNR and CDR2 FQNEAQ (reference sequence). The CDR3 is 15 residues long. V lost 6 bases to trimming and J lost 4 bases, with 16 bases between them. CDR3: CASSSWGTAGNTIYF. CDR3 DNA sequence: TGTGCCAGCAGTTCATGGGGGACTGCCGGAAACACCATATATTTT. The whole variable domain, remainder taken from reference TRBV7-9 and TRBJ1-3, is DTGVSQNPRHKITKRGQNVTFRCDPISEHNRLYWYRQTLGQGPEFLTYFQNEAQLEKSRLLSDRFSAERPKGSFSTLEIQRTEQGDSAMYLCASSSWGTAGNTIYFGEGSWLTVV.

This clonotype has at least ten counts. The chain is built from TRBV20-1 and TRBJ1-1; D is unresolved. V was shortened by 1 base and J by 1 base, with 7 bases between the two germline ends. The CDR3 sequence is 13 residues long. Germline V gene sequence: CDR1 DFQATT, CDR2 SNEGSKA (reference sequence). The CDR3 DNA reads TGCAGTGCTAGAGGCAGGAGGAACACTGAAGCTTTCTTT. This translates into CSARGRRNTEAFF.

This clonotype has a count of ten or more. The chain employs TRBV20-1 and TRBJ2-1; 7 bases line up with TRBD1. The CDR3 length is 14 residues. Germline CDR1 DFQATT, CDR2 SNEGSKA (reference sequence). Trimming took 3 bases from V and 7 from J; bases not matched to a gene: 9. CDR3 sequence reads: CSARSRVQGNEQFF. The CDR3 coding sequence is TGCAGTGCTAGGAGCAGGGTACAGGGGAATGAGCAGTTCTTC.

This clonotype was counted many times. The CDR3 DNA reads as TGCAGTGCTAGAGGACTAGGCAGCGAAGTAGATGAGCAGTTCTTC. Translated, it gives CSARGLGSEVDEQFF. The chain carries TRBV20-1 and TRBJ2-1; D is perhaps TRBD2 (6 bases). Germline V gene lookup returns CDR1 DFQATT and CDR2 SNEGSKA (reference sequence). The germline V and J ends were trimmed by 1 base and 8 bases, with 18 bases remaining between them. The CDR3 spans 15 residues.

This clonotype was picked up many times. V and J are TRBV5-1 and TRBJ1-1, with 7 bases identical to TRBD1. The CDR3 covers 14 residues. Germline CDR1 is SGHRS and CDR2 is YFSETQ. The V gene end was trimmed by 3 bases and the J gene end by 1 base; junction bases not matched to a gene: 3. This CDR3 reads CASSSDRPNTEAFF. As DNA, the CDR3 is TGCGCCAGCAGCTCGGACAGGCCGAACACTGAAGCTTTCTTT.

This clonotype was found many times. The gene calls are TRBV20-1 and TRBJ1-1, with unresolved D. CDR1 and CDR2 from the germline V gene are DFQATT and SNEGSKA (reference sequence). V was shortened by 7 bases and J by 1 base, with 10 bases between the two germline ends. This CDR3 has 12 amino acids. The CDR3, as DNA: TGCAGTGTTCGGAGGCGGAACACTGAAGCTTTCTTT. It translates to CSVRRRNTEAFF.

At least ten counts were recorded for this clonotype. The chain employs TRBV19 and TRBJ1-2, with D tentatively TRBD1 (5 bases). The germline V gene encodes CDR1 LNHDA and CDR2 SQIVND (reference sequence). The CDR3 runs to 9 residues. Deletions cut 10 bases from V and 7 bases from J, with 7 bases between. The CDR3 region has the DNA TGTGCCACGGGGCCTGGCTACACCTTC. Translation gives CATGPGYTF. Together with reference TRBV19 and TRBJ1-2, the CDR3 gives the full variable domain: DGGITQSPKYLFRKEGQNVTLSCEQNLNHDAMYWYRQDPGQGLRLIYYSQIVNDFQKGDIAEGYSVSREKKESFPLTVTSAQKNPTAFYLCATGPGYTFGSGTRLTVV.

Within the sample, this clonotype is medium-sized. This chain uses TRBV20-1 with TRBJ1-5; D is ambiguous. This CDR3 region has 13 residues. Per germline, CDR1 DFQATT and CDR2 SNEGSKA (reference sequence). With 4 bases removed from V and 2 bases from J, the gap between germline ends came to 9 bases. CDR3 sequence (DNA): TGCAGTGCTATCCCCGAGGGCAATCAGCCCCAGCATTTT. Translating gives CSAIPEGNQPQHF.

The sample holds many counts of this clonotype. This chain uses TRBV29-1 with TRBJ1-4; D is ambiguous. Germline V gives CDR1 SQVTM, CDR2 ANQGSEA. The CDR3 runs to 11 residues. Between the trimmed V and J ends, which lost 7 bases and 2 bases, there was a span of 5 bases. CDR3 nucleotide sequence: TGCAGCGCCGAGACTAATGAAAAACTGTTTTTT. Translation gives CSAETNEKLFF.

This clonotype was observed many times. The rearrangement links TRBV5-1 to TRBJ2-3, with D tentatively TRBD2 (6 bases). The CDR3 runs to 18 residues. CDR1 is SGHRS and CDR2 is YFSETQ in the germline V gene. V lost 3 bases and J 0 bases, leaving 20 bases between the germline ends. CDR3 coding DNA: TGCGCCAGCAGCTATAGCGGCAATATTTTCCCTAGCACAGATACGCAGTATTTT. This gives the protein CASSYSGNIFPSTDTQYF.

The table lists this clonotype with a few counts. The genes are TRBV7-9 and TRBJ2-1, with 7 bases matching TRBD2. The CDR3 covers 15 residues. The germline gives CDR1 SEHNR, CDR2 FQNEAQ (reference sequence). V lost 1 base and J lost 5; bases outside the gene matches: 5. This CDR3 reads CASSLGSGRNNEQFF. DNA of the CDR3: TGTGCCAGCAGCTTAGGTTCCGGGAGGAACAATGAGCAGTTCTTC.

This clonotype showed up many times. The chain combines TRBV5-1 with TRBJ1-1; TRBD1 matches at 8 bases. Germline loops: CDR1 SGHRS, CDR2 YFSETQ. Unmatched junction bases numbered 2, after V lost 0 bases and J lost 1 base. This CDR3 is built from 15 residues. For the CDR3, the DNA is TGCGCCAGCAGCTTGGCCGGGACAGGGAACACTGAAGCTTTCTTT. Translation: CASSLAGTGNTEAFF.

This clonotype was seen at least ten times. The chain is built from TRBV20-1 and TRBJ1-2; D not certain. CDR1 is DFQATT, CDR2 SNEGSKA, per germline (reference sequence). Trimming pared 6 bases from V and 8 bases from J, leaving 19 bases between. CDR3 size: 13 residues. For the CDR3, the DNA is TGCAGTGCGGGCTCCGGGCCAGTCAAGGGCTACACCTTC. It encodes CSAGSGPVKGYTF.

In its sample, this clonotype was seen many times. The V gene is TRBV27, the J gene TRBJ2-4; 7 bases agree with TRBD2. The ends lost 6 bases at V and 2 bases at J; junction bases unmatched: 4. Germline CDR1 MNHEY, CDR2 SMNVEV (reference sequence). The CDR3 has 14 residues. Here the CDR3 DNA reads TGTGCCAGCAGGGGGGGGGGAACCAAAAACATTCAGTACTTC. Protein sequence: CASRGGGTKNIQYF.

The gene calls are TRBV7-2 and TRBJ2-1; 8 bases are a match to TRBD2. The CDR3 runs 15 residues. V lost 4 bases to trimming and J lost 9 bases; unmatched junction nucleotides: 11. Germline-derived CDR1 and CDR2 are SGHTA and FQGNSA. CDR3: CASSYGAIGGVEQFF. As DNA, the CDR3 is TGTGCCAGCAGCTATGGGGCTATCGGGGGGGTTGAGCAGTTCTTC. The entire variable domain, with the rest obtained from reference TRBV7-2 and TRBJ2-1, is as follows: GAGVSQSPSNKVTEKGKDVELRCDPISGHTALYWYRQSLGQGLEFLIYFQGNSAPDKSGLPSDRFSAERTGGSVSTLTIQRTQQEDSAVYLCASSYGAIGGVEQFFGPGTRLTVL.

The chain uses TRBV7-2 and TRBJ2-3; possibly TRBD1 for D (6 bases). V was pared by 6 bases and J by 1 base, with 17 bases between. This CDR3 region has 16 residues. Germline V gene data show CDR1 as SGHTA and CDR2 as FQGNSA. This chain's CDR3 is CASSLPRGIGTDTQYF. In DNA form, the CDR3 reads TGTGCCAGCAGTTTACCTAGGGGGATTGGCACAGATACGCAGTATTTT.

Turning to this clonotype: One base away lies a much larger clone, so this may be a sequencing read error. The gene calls are TRBV5-1 and TRBJ1-1; D not resolved. The CDR3 extends over 16 amino acids. Trimming removed 5 bases from V and 5 bases from J, with 22 bases in between. Germline V gene data show CDR1 as SGHRS and CDR2 as YFSETQ. CDR3 sequence: CASRLSLMQARTEAFF. The CDR3 DNA sequence: TGCGCCAGCAGACTATCCCTCATGCAGGCGCGGACTGAAGCTTTCTTT.

Sample share makes this clonotype medium-sized. This sequence joins TRBV12-3 or TRBV12-4 and TRBJ1-5; D is uncertain. The germline V and J ends were trimmed by 4 bases and 3 bases, with 4 bases remaining between them. The CDR3 sequence is 12 residues long. CDR3 sequence reads: CASSYPNQPQHF. The CDR3 region has the DNA TGTGCCAGCAGTTACCCCAATCAGCCCCAGCATTTT.

Many counts were recorded for this clonotype. V usage is TRBV7-2 and J usage is TRBJ2-1; TRBD1 agrees at 8 bases. Trimming removed 1 base from V and 4 bases from J; junction bases left unmatched: 0. CDR3 size: 14 residues. Germline CDR1 is SGHTA and CDR2 is FQGNSA. This chain's CDR3 is CASSLDRGYNEQFF. Written as DNA, the CDR3 is TGTGCCAGCAGCTTAGACAGGGGGTACAATGAGCAGTTCTTC.

Ten or more counts support this clonotype. The chain uses TRBV12-3 or TRBV12-4 and TRBJ1-1, with TRBD1 identical over 8 bases. Germline trimming cut 6 bases from V and 4 bases from J; bases unmatched to any gene: 7. CDR3 length equals 14 residues. The CDR3 sequence: CASSRGQVVTEAFF. The CDR3 DNA reads TGTGCCAGCAGCAGGGGACAGGTGGTCACTGAAGCTTTCTTT.

This clonotype was seen repeatedly, ten times or more. This sequence joins TRBV25-1 and TRBJ2-3; TRBD2 matches at 10 bases. V gave up 6 bases and J gave up 2 bases; unmatched junction bases: 2. The CDR3 runs to 14 residues. The germline gives CDR1 MGHDK, CDR2 SYGVNS. CDR3 sequence: CASRAGGVTDTQYF. The CDR3, as DNA: TGTGCCAGCAGAGCGGGGGGGGTCACAGATACGCAGTATTTT.